The sample holds one count of the clone carrying this TCR beta chain. After removal of 5 bases from V and 8 bases from J, the junction contained 11 bases not matched to a gene. Germline CDR1 SNHLY, CDR2 FYNNEI. The CDR3 is 14 residues long. The data originate from a study of blood T cell repertoires in COVID-19. Clones were sequenced by immunoSEQ multiplex PCR, and TCRdb holds only the in-frame ones, with some missing. The data contain 250,000 to 350,000 clones, 80% to 90% of them singletons. The chain employs TRBV2 and TRBJ1-2, with 7 bases matching TRBD1. The origin of this receptor is a woman aged 18-29 years who had recovered from COVID-19. Sequencing was performed on PBMCs or T cells enriched from blood (not recorded which). The CDR3 spells CASSLAQGIGGYTF. CDR3 DNA sequence: TGTGCCAGCAGTCTGGCACAGGGGATAGGAGGCTACACCTTC.